The present T cell receptor beta chain was sequenced within a study of chemoradiotherapy in HPV16-positive cancers (dated by TCRdb to between 2020 and 2023). Some background on the complete study: Functional T-cell assays on cells from two HPV16-positive patients defined candidate HPV-specific T-cell clones and common TCR motifs. The study asked whether T-cell immunity to the HPV oncoproteins E6 and E7 changes during chemoradiotherapy and whether this immunity affects survival. TCR repertoires from 86 patients with HPV-related cancers were then used to track the candidate HPV-specific TCRs and motifs.

Because repertoires were sampled repeatedly during chemoradiotherapy, clonal expansion in the tumor microenvironment could be followed. General conclusions and limits of the study: Expansion of candidate HPV-specific clones and E7-related TCR motifs was observed in the tumor microenvironment during treatment, whereas no such expansion was observed for non-HPV-specific T cells. Only a couple of HPV16-positive patients were used to derive the functional definition of HPV-specific T cells, and the survival association was reported for HPV16-positive patients. In HPV16-positive patients, expansion of HPV-responsive T cells during chemoradiotherapy was associated with improved recurrence-free survival.

From a lookup of the germline V gene, CDR1 and CDR2 are MNHNS and SASEGT. Reading from cysteine to phenylalanine, the CDR3 counts 13 amino acids. The read is trimmed to its CDR3 DNA, 39 bases read in frame from base 1. Between the V and J ends, shortened by 1 base and 7 bases respectively, the junction contains 8 bases. With respect to this clone: Its antigen is still unknown. No much larger clonotype is one base removed from it; base qualities were not supplied.

To prepare the library, the immunoSEQ multiplex PCR assay was applied. In TCRdb, the immuneACCESS table is reduced to in-frame sequences with V and J assigned. These tables do not hold every clone; where another copy was compared, an unresolved V gene accounts for under half, and the others remain unexplained. The sample table contains just under 40,000 clones; only one count was recorded for around 80% of them. More than 5% of the sample lies in the top ten. The chain is encoded by TRBV6-1 joined to TRBJ1-5; no confident D gene assignment can be made. The receptor's source is a human donor with HPV-associated anogenital cancer. This sample comprised blood, obtained from a patient who underwent chemoradiotherapy. The nucleotide sequence reads as follows: TGTGCCAGCAGTGAAGGGGCCAGGCAGCCCCAGCATTTT. The encoded protein is CASSEGARQPQHF.